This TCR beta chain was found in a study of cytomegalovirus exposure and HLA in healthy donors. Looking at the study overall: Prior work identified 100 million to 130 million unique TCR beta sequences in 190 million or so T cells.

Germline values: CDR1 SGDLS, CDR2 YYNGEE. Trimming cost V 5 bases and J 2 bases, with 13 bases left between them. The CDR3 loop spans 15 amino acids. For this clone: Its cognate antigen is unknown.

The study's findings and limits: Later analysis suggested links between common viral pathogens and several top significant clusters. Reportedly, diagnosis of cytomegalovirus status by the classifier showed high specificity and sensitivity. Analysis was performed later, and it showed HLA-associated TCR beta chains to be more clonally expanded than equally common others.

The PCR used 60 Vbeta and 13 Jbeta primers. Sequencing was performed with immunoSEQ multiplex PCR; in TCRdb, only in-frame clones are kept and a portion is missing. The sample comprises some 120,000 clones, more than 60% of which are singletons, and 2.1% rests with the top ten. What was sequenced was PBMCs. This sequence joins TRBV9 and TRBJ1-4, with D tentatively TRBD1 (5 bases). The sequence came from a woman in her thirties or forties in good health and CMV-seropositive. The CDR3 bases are TGTGCCAGCAGTAGGGAGGGGTTTACTAATGAAAAACTGTTTTTT. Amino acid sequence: CASSREGFTNEKLFF.